This T cell receptor beta chain was captured in a study of cytomegalovirus exposure and HLA in healthy donors. Study-level points and caveats: Immune exposure information comprised only CMV serostatus. Among CMV-associated TCR beta chains, most appeared HLA-restricted in a later analysis. Roughly uniform depth of sequencing across donors was assumed in presence/absence analyses. A later analysis linked about 17,000 TCR beta sequences to HLA alleles at 0.05 false discovery rate.

60 Vbeta and 13 Jbeta primers were used in PCR. TCRdb's table, derived via immunoSEQ multiplex PCR, lists solely in-frame clones and lacks some. The record lists 100,000 or so clones, of which the ten most abundant hold around 3.6%. Concerning this clone itself: The antigen remains undetermined.

The germline V gene encodes CDR1 LNHNV and CDR2 YYDKDF (reference sequence). V lost 1 base to trimming and J lost 2 bases, with 20 bases between them. The CDR3 is 18 residues long. The sequencing sample was made of PBMCs. The TCR sequence derives from a woman between 25 and 40 years old in good health and CMV-seronegative. The V gene is TRBV15, the J gene TRBJ1-1, with unresolved D. The CDR3, as DNA: TGTGCCACCAGCAGAGTGGGAGGAGGATCGCTCGGAAACACTGAAGCTTTCTTT. Its translation is CATSRVGGGSLGNTEAFF.